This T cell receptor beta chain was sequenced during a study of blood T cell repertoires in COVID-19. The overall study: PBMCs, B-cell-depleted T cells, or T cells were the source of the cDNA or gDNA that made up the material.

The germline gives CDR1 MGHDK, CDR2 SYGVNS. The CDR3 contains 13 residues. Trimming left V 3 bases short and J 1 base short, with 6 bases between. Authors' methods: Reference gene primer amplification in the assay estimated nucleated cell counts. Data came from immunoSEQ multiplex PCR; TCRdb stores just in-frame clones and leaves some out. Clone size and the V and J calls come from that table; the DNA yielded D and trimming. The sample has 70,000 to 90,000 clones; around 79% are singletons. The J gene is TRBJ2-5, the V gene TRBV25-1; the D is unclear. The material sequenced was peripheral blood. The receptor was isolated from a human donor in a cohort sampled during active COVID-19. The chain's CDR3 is CASSDLPQETQYF. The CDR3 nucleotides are TGTGCCAGCAGTGATCTACCCCAAGAGACCCAGTACTTC. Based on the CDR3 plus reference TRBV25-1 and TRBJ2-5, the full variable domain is EADIYQTPRYLVIGTGKKITLECSQTMGHDKMYWYQQDPGMELHLIHYSYGVNSTEKGDLSSESTVSRIRTEHFPLTLESARPSHTSQYLCASSDLPQETQYFGPGTRLLVL.